The sequence of this T cell receptor beta chain was determined in a study of shared clonotypes between healthy human individuals. Researchers ran the assay at a deep level. Study processing details: Sequence data from immunoSEQ were junction-only and lacked quality scores; consequently, filtering differed. Assay: immunoSEQ multiplex PCR; the TCRdb copy retains only in-frame clones and omits some. The V and J calls and clone size are taken from that table; D and trimming were inferred from the DNA. The sample holds over a million clones; 95% to 97% are singletons and the top ten take over 1%. This clonotype was sampled from a man younger than 45 in good health. Sequenced sample: naive CD4+ T cells sorted from blood. The subset here: CD45RA+ positively selected.

CDR3 sequence reads: CATSRVGTSGPYNEQFF. CDR3 DNA sequence: TGTGCCACCAGCAGAGTGGGGACTAGCGGGCCCTACAATGAGCAGTTCTTC. The chain combines TRBV15 with TRBJ2-1; 12 bases are shared with TRBD2. With 1 base clipped from V and 2 bases from J, the junction kept 3 bases outside the gene matches. This CDR3 has 17 residues. CDR1 LNHNV and CDR2 YYDKDF come from the germline V gene (reference sequence).